This TCR beta chain was identified during a study of beta chain features in type 1 diabetes. Overall study: Sorted cell examination encompassed approximately 110 million cells across all samples. General observations from the study: Sampled from patients, naive, central memory and Treg TCRB repertoires appeared more similar than those sampled from healthy donors. At VDJ recombination sites, type 1 diabetes patients had fewer insertions and more deleted nucleotides. For patients and controls alike, PCR might favor shorter templates to the same degree.

In its sample, this clone was seen a few times. Antigen: not known. cDNA synthesis used the whole RNA isolate, giving expressed TCRB sequences. This table comes from immunoSEQ multiplex PCR, and its TCRdb copy is limited to in-frame clones, with some not included. The sample has hundreds of thousands of clones, around 10% seen once; the top ten hold over 0.035%. The CDR3 contains 15 residues. From germline, CDR1 is SGHNT and CDR2 YENEEA. With V trimmed by 5 bases and J by 8 bases, 7 bases remained unmatched. The genes are TRBV11-3 and TRBJ2-1; 12 nucleotides match TRBD2. The sequenced material came from naive CD4+ T cells from blood. This clonotype originated in a woman aged 18-29 years in good health. In DNA, the CDR3 is TGTGCCAGCAGCGCCCAGACTAGCGGGAGCTATGAGCAGTTCTTC. Protein sequence: CASSAQTSGSYEQFF.